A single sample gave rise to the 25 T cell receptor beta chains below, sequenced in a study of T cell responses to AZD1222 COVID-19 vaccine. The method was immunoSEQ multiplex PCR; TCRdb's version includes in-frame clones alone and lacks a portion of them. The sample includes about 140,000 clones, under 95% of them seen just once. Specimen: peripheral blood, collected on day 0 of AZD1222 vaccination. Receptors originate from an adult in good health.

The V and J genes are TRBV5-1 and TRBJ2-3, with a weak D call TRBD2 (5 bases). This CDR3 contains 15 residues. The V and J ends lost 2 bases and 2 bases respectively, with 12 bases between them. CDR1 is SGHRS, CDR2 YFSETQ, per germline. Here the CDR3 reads CASSFDGLLTDTQYF. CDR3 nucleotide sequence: TGCGCCAGCAGCTTCGACGGACTCCTCACAGATACGCAGTATTTT. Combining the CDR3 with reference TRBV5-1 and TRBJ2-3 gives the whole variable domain KAGVTQTPRYLIKTRGQQVTLSCSPISGHRSVSWYQQTPGQGLQFLFEYFSETQRNKGNFPGRFSGRQFSNSRSEMNVSTLELGDSALYLCASSFDGLLTDTQYFGPGTRLTVL.

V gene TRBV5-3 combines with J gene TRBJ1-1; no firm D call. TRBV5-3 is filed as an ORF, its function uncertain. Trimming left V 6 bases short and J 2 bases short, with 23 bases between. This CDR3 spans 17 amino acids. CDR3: CARKGSGMVGSNTEAFF. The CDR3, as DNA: TGTGCCAGAAAGGGCTCGGGTATGGTTGGGAGTAACACTGAAGCTTTCTTT.

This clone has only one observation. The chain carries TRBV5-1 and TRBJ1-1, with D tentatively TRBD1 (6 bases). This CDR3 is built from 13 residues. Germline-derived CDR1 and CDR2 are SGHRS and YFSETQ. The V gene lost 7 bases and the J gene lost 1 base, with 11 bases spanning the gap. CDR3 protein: CASRAGANTEAFF. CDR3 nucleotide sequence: TGCGCCAGCCGCGCAGGGGCGAACACTGAAGCTTTCTTT.

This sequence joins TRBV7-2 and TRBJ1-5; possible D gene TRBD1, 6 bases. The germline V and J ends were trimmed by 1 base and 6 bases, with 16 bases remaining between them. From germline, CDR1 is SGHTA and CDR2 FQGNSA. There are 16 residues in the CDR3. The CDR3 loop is CASSLVRGGTSQPQHF. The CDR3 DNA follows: TGTGCCAGCAGCTTAGTACGCGGCGGGACATCTCAGCCCCAGCATTTT.

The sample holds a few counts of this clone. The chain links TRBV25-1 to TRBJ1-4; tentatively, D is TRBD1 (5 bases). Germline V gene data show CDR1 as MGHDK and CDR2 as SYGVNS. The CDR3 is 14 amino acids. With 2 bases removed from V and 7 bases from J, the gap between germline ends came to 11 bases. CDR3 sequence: CASSEPRTLEKLFF. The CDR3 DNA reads TGTGCCAGCAGTGAACCCCGGACACTTGAAAAACTGTTTTTT.

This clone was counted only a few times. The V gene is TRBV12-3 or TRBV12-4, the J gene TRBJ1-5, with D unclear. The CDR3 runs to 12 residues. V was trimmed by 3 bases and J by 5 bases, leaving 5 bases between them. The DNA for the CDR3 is TGTGCCAGCAGTTTCGGGGATCAGCCCCAGCATTTT. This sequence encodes CASSFGDQPQHF.

Here the CDR3 reads CASSQGGQVYEQYF. CDR3 DNA sequence: TGCGCCAGCAGCCAAGGGGGGCAGGTCTACGAGCAGTACTTC. This chain connects TRBV4-1 to TRBJ2-7; maybe TRBD1 (6 bases). Per germline, CDR1 MGHRA and CDR2 YSYEKL. The CDR3 loop spans 14 amino acids. The V end lost 1 base, the J end lost 3 bases, and 10 bases lay between the germline ends.

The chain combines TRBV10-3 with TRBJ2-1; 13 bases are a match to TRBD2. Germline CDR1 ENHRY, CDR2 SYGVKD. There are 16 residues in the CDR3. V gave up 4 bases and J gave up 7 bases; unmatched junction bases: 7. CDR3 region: CAISALAGGLMNEQFF. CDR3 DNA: TGTGCCATCAGTGCACTAGCGGGGGGGCTTATGAATGAGCAGTTCTTC.

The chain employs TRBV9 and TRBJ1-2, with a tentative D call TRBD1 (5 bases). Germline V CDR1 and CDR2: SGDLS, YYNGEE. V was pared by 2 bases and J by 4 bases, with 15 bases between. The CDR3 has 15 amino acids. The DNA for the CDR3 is TGTGCCAGCAGCGTCGGGGCCTATCTAGGCTATGGCTACACCTTC. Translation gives CASSVGAYLGYGYTF.

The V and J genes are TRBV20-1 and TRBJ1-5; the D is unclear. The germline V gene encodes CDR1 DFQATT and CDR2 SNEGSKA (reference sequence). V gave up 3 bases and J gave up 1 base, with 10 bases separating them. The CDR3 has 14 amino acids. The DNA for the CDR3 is TGCAGTGCTAGTTCTTTGGGAAGCAATCAGCCCCAGCATTTT. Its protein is CSASSLGSNQPQHF.

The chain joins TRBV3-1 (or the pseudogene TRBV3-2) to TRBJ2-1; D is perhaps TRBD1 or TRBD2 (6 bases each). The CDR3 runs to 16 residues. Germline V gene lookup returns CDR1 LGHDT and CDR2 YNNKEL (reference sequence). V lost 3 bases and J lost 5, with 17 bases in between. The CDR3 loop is CASSHHPGGQNNEQFF. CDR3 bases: TGTGCCAGCAGCCATCACCCCGGGGGACAAAACAATGAGCAGTTCTTC.

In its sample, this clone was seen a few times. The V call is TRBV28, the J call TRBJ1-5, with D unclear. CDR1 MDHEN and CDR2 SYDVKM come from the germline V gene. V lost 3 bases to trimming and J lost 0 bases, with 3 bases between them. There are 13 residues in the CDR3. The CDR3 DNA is TGTGCCAGCAGTTTTGATAGCAATCAGCCCCAGCATTTT. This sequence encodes CASSFDSNQPQHF.

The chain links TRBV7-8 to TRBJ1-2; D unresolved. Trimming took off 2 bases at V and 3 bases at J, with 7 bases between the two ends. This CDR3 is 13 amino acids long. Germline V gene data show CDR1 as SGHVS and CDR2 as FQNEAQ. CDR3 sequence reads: CASSLPSDYGYTF. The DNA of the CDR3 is TGTGCCAGCAGCTTACCCAGCGACTATGGCTACACCTTC.

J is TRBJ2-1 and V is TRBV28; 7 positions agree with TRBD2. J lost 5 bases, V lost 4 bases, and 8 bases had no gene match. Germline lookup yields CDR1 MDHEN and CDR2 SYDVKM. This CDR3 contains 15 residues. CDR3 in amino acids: CASSYSTGGHNEQFF. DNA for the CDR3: TGTGCCAGCAGTTATTCCACGGGGGGACACAATGAGCAGTTCTTC.

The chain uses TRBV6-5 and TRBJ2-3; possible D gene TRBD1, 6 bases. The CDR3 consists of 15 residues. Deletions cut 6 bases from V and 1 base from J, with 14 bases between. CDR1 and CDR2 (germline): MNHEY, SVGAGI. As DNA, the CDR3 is TGTGCCAGCAGCCAAGGGTACAGGGGCACAGATACGCAGTATTTT. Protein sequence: CASSQGYRGTDTQYF.

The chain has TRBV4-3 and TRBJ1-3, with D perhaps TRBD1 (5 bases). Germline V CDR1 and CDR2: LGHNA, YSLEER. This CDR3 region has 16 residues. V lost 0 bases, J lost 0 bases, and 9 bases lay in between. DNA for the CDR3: TGCGCCAGCAGCCAAGATCGGGGCCGCTCTGGAAACACCATATATTTT. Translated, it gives CASSQDRGRSGNTIYF.

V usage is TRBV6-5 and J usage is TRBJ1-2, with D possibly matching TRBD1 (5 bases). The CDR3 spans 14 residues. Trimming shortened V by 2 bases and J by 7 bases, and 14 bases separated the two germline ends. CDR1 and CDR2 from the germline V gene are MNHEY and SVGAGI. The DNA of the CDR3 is TGTGCCAGCAGTTACCCGGGGGGTACTGGTGGCTACACCTTC. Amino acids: CASSYPGGTGGYTF.

CDR3 sequence reads: CASSPDVVLGQYF. CDR3 DNA: TGTGCCAGCAGCCCGGACGTAGTTCTAGGGCAGTACTTC. V and J are TRBV28 and TRBJ2-7, with no clear D. There are 13 residues in the CDR3. CDR1 and CDR2 (germline): MDHEN, SYDVKM. Trimming removed 6 bases from V and 9 bases from J, with 18 bases in between.

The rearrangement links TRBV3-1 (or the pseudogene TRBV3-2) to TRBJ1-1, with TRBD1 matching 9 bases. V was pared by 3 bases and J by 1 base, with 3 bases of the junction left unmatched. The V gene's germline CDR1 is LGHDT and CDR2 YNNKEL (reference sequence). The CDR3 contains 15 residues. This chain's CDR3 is CASSHPGQGNTEAFF. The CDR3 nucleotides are TGTGCCAGCAGCCACCCGGGACAGGGGAACACTGAAGCTTTCTTT.

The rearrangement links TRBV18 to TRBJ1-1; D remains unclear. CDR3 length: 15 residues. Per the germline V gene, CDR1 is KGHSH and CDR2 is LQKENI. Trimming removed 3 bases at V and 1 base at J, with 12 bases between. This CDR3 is CASSPSLVRNTEAFF. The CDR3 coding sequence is TGTGCCAGCTCACCCTCCTTAGTGAGGAACACTGAAGCTTTCTTT.

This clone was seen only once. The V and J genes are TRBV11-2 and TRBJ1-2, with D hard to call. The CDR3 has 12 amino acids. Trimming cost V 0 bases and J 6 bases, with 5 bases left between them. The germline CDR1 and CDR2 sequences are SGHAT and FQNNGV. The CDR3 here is CASSLEGNGYTF. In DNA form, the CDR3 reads TGTGCCAGCAGCTTAGAAGGGAATGGCTACACCTTC.

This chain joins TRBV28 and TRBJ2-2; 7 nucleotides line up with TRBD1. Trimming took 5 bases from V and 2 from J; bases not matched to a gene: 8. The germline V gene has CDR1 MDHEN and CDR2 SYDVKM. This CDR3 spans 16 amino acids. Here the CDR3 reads CASSTIWTGNTGELFF. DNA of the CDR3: TGTGCCAGCAGTACCATTTGGACAGGAAACACCGGGGAGCTGTTTTTT.

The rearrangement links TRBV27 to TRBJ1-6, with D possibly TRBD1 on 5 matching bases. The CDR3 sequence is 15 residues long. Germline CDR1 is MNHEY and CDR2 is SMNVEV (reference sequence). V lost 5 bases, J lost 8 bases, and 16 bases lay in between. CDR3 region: CASSHWDHGDSPLHF. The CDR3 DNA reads TGTGCCAGCAGTCACTGGGACCATGGGGATTCACCCCTCCACTTT.

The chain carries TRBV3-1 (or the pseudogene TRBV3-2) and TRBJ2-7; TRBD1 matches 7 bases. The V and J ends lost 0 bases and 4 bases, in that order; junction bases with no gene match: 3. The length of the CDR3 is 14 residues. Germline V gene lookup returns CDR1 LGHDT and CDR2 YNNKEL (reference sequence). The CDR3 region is CASSQEGQAYEQYF. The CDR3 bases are TGTGCCAGCAGCCAAGAAGGACAGGCGTACGAGCAGTACTTC.

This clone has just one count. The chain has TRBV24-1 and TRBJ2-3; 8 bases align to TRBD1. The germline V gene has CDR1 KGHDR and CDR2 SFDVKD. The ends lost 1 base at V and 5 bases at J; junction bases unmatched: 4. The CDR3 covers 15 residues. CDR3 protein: CATSDFGQGLDTQYF. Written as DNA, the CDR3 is TGTGCCACCAGTGATTTCGGACAGGGCCTAGATACGCAGTATTTT.